This T cell receptor beta chain was profiled in a study of vaccination and CD4 T cells after COVID-19. Overall study context: Stimulation of the cells used overlapping spike peptide pools from SARS-CoV-2 and from the common cold coronaviruses HCoV-NL63, HCoV-OC43 and HCoV-229E.

The CDR3 loop spans 17 amino acids. Trimming removed 1 base at V and 4 bases at J, with 16 bases between. Germline CDR1 SGHTA, CDR2 FQGTGA. To note about this clonotype: Its cognate antigen is unknown. The final CDR3 position lacks the conserved phenylalanine or tryptophan, pointing to a likely read error.

Cultured CD4+ T-cell DNA underwent Oncomine TCR Beta short-read sequencing. Each CDR3 protein gets one entry after TCRdb re-called the PCR reads with MiXCR. Seen here are roughly 20,000 distinct CDR3 sequences, 26% observed once, and the top ten hold roughly 11%. Stated treatment: approximately nine-day PBMC culture with coronavirus spike peptide pools or control peptides (ViraFEST assay). The chain couples TRBV7-3 to TRBJ2-2, with D perhaps assigned TRBD1 or TRBD2 (6 bases each). The source of this sequence is a human donor with COVID-19. The source material was cultured CD4+ T cells from blood. The CDR3 DNA sequence: TGTGCCAGCAGCTTAATGGGGGCCATGGGGGGCACCGGGGAGCTGTTTTCT. Its protein is CASSLMGAMGGTGELFS.